One sample yielded the 13 T cell receptor beta chains listed below, sequenced in a study of regulatory T cells in long-lasting Graves disease. Both iRepertoire HTBI primers and Arm-PCR of CDR3 regions were used to build the TCR beta libraries. Each CDR3 protein gets one entry after TCRdb re-called the multiplex PCR reads with MiXCR. This sample has roughly 420,000 distinct CDR3 sequences, with over 15% found just once. Time point specified: newly diagnosed GD, antithyroid drugs for less than 3 months. The authors made the TCR library using RNA they extracted from PBMCs. These sequences were also reported in another study, on T cells in Graves' hyperthyroidism and ophthalmopathy.

This specimen was peripheral blood mononuclear cells (PBMCs), taken at new diagnosis, from a patient treated with antithyroid drugs. Receptors originate from a woman aged 18-30 years with Graves disease.

The sample holds many counts of this clonotype. This chain uses TRBV27 with TRBJ2-7; the D gene is possibly TRBD2 (5 bases). Trimming removed 4 bases from V and 2 bases from J, with 9 bases in between. Germline CDR1 MNHEY, CDR2 SMNVEV (reference sequence). The CDR3 spans 13 residues. The CDR3 coding sequence is TGTGCCAGCAGTTGGGCGGAGGCCTACGAGCAGTACTTC. Translated: CASSWAEAYEQYF.

This clonotype has just a few counts. The V and J genes are TRBV19 and TRBJ2-1; 7 bases agree with TRBD1. The germline gives CDR1 LNHDA, CDR2 SQIVND (reference sequence). The length of the CDR3 is 15 residues. V was clipped by 0 bases and J by 7 bases; unmatched bases: 6. CDR3 amino acids: CASSIDGDRENEQFF. In DNA, the CDR3 is TGTGCCAGTAGTATAGATGGCGACAGGGAGAATGAGCAGTTCTTC.

This clonotype was seen just once. This is likely an artifact of a read error, given a far larger clone one base away. The V call is TRBV6-2 or TRBV6-3, the J call TRBJ1-2, with 9 bases matching TRBD1. J was trimmed by 9 bases and V by 2 bases; bases with no gene match: 4. Germline values: CDR1 MNHEY, CDR2 SVGEGT. The CDR3 length is 13 residues. This chain's CDR3 is CASSYGTGYSYTF. The CDR3, as DNA: TGTGCCAGCAGTTACGGGACAGGGTATAGCTACACCTTC.

This clonotype showed up many times. J is TRBJ2-7 and V is TRBV6-1; 9 bases are a match to TRBD1. The CDR3 runs to 17 residues. V shed 7 bases and J 0 bases; nucleotides not matched to a gene: 13. Germline values: CDR1 MNHNS, CDR2 SASEGT. The DNA of the CDR3 is TGTGCCAGCAACCCGGGACAGGGTCGACTGGGCTCCTACGAGCAGTACTTC. Translating it yields CASNPGQGRLGSYEQYF.

This clonotype was detected ten times or more. J is TRBJ2-7 and V is TRBV6-1, with D possibly being TRBD2 (7 bases). CDR3 length: 12 amino acids. With 6 bases removed from V and 5 bases from J, the gap between germline ends came to 11 bases. Germline loops: CDR1 MNHNS, CDR2 SASEGT. Written as DNA, the CDR3 is TGTGCCAGCAGAGGGGGGGGCCACGAGCAGTACTTC. This translates into CASRGGGHEQYF.

This clonotype was observed at least ten times. The CDR3 loop is CASSLEASGEWEQYF. Here the CDR3 DNA reads TGTGCCAGCAGTTTAGAGGCTAGCGGGGAGTGGGAGCAGTACTTC. The V gene is TRBV12-3 or TRBV12-4, the J gene TRBJ2-7; TRBD2 aligns across 9 bases. This CDR3 comprises 15 residues. V shed 1 base, J shed 7 bases, and the junction held 8 bases outside the gene matches.

This clonotype occurred many times. The chain uses TRBV3-1 and TRBJ2-3, with D possibly matching TRBD2 (5 bases). The CDR3 spans 16 residues. The V end lost 4 bases, the J end lost 1 base, and 15 bases lay between the germline ends. The germline gives CDR1 LGHDT, CDR2 YNNKEL (reference sequence). CDR3: CASSRSWGDGTDTQYF. The CDR3, as DNA: TGTGCCAGCAGCCGCTCATGGGGAGACGGCACAGATACGCAGTATTTT.

The rearrangement uses TRBV6-5 and TRBJ2-1; D is possibly TRBD2 (6 bases). With 3 bases removed from V and 3 bases from J, the gap between germline ends came to 12 bases. This CDR3 contains 15 residues. CDR1 is MNHEY and CDR2 is SVGAGI in the germline V gene. Here the CDR3 reads CASSYGDSLYNEQFF. The CDR3 coding sequence is TGTGCCAGCAGTTATGGGGACTCCCTCTACAATGAGCAGTTCTTC.

A word on this clonotype: A much larger clone lies a single base off, so this may be a read error. This rearrangement joins TRBV5-4 to TRBJ1-1; D unresolved. Per germline, CDR1 SGHNT and CDR2 YYREEE (reference sequence). Trimming removed 3 bases at V and 0 bases at J, with 3 bases between. This CDR3 has 12 residues. CDR3 residues: CASSYMNTEAFF. The CDR3 DNA reads TGTGCCAGCAGCTACATGAACACTGAAGCTTTCTTT.

J is TRBJ1-5 and V is TRBV19, with TRBD1 matching over 7 bases. The germline CDR1 and CDR2 sequences are LNHDA and SQIVND (reference sequence). CDR3 length equals 14 residues. The ends lost 9 bases at V and 1 base at J; junction bases unmatched: 6. The CDR3: CAREDRSSNQPQHF. DNA of the CDR3: TGTGCCAGAGAGGACAGGTCAAGCAATCAGCCCCAGCATTTT. Based on the CDR3 plus reference TRBV19 and TRBJ1-5, the full variable domain is DGGITQSPKYLFRKEGQNVTLSCEQNLNHDAMYWYRQDPGQGLRLIYYSQIVNDFQKGDIAEGYSVSREKKESFPLTVTSAQKNPTAFYLCAREDRSSNQPQHFGDGTRLSIL.

CDR3 region: CASSLGIHEQYF. The CDR3 bases are TGCGCCAGCAGCTTGGGCATCCACGAGCAGTACTTC. This chain connects TRBV5-1 to TRBJ2-7; D is unresolved. The germline V gene has CDR1 SGHRS and CDR2 YFSETQ. The CDR3 has 12 residues. Trimming cost V 0 bases and J 5 bases, with 6 bases left between them.

The genes are TRBV7-3 and TRBJ2-2, with TRBD1 as a possible D gene (6 bases). The germline V gene encodes CDR1 SGHTA and CDR2 FQGTGA. Trimming pared 4 bases from V and 9 bases from J, leaving 15 bases between. This CDR3 is 14 amino acids long. DNA for the CDR3: TGTGCCAGCAGCTGGTCGTACGGGGACAGGGAGCTGTTTTTT. It yields the protein CASSWSYGDRELFF. Based on the CDR3 plus reference TRBV7-3 and TRBJ2-2, the full variable domain is GAGVSQTPSNKVTEKGKYVELRCDPISGHTALYWYRQSLGQGPEFLIYFQGTGAADDSGLPNDRFFAVRPEGSVSTLKIQRTERGDSAVYLCASSWSYGDRELFFGEGSRLTVL.

This clonotype has a handful of counts. This chain uses TRBV14 with TRBJ2-1, with TRBD2 matching over 7 bases. The V and J ends lost 1 base and 7 bases, in that order; junction bases with no gene match: 10. The CDR3 totals 16 residues. Germline V lookup: CDR1 SGHDN, CDR2 FVKESK. The CDR3 spells CASSQVPGLGGNEQFF. The CDR3, as DNA: TGTGCCAGCAGCCAAGTACCGGGACTCGGGGGGAATGAGCAGTTCTTC.